The rows below give T cell receptor beta chains drawn from one sample of a study of beta chain features in type 1 diabetes. Assay used: immunoSEQ multiplex PCR; TCRdb lists only in-frame clones, some missing. Of 600,000 to 700,000 clones in the sample, roughly 13% were seen once. What was sequenced was naive CD4+ T cells from blood. These receptors all come from a man younger than 35 with type 1 diabetes. The CDR3 runs from the conserved cysteine through the conserved F or W. The order of the fields is J gene, V gene, CDR3 length, D gene, clone size, CDR3 protein, CDR3 DNA. A D gene is named only where the DNA matches it firmly. Part of the rows lack a size; the others show once, few, many or a class for expanded clones.

TRBJ2-7 TRBV2 14 - few CASVSPGTSYEQYF TGTGCCAGCGTATCGCCCGGGACAAGCTACGAGCAGTACTTC
TRBJ2-5 TRBV9 14 TRBD2 - CASSVVAGSETQYF TGTGCCAGCAGCGTAGTAGCGGGGTCAGAGACCCAGTACTTC
TRBJ2-5 TRBV30 12 TRBD1 few CAFGQGGETQYF TGTGCCTTCGGACAGGGGGGAGAGACCCAGTACTTC
TRBJ2-3 TRBV5-6 14 - few CASSPGPITDTQYF TGTGCCAGCAGCCCGGGACCGATCACAGATACGCAGTATTTT
TRBJ2-7 TRBV6-1 13 - - CASSEQSLYEQYF TGTGCCAGCAGTGAACAATCCCTCTACGAGCAGTACTTC
TRBJ1-1 TRBV30 12 - - CALRQMNTEAFF TGTGCCTTAAGGCAGATGAACACTGAAGCTTTCTTT
TRBJ2-5 TRBV2 11 - - CASEYQETQYF TGTGCCTCCGAGTACCAAGAGACCCAGTACTTC
TRBJ1-2 TRBV19 15 - - CASRLIGETNYGYTF TGTGCCAGCCGACTAATAGGCGAGACCAACTATGGCTACACCTTC
TRBJ1-2 TRBV5-6 12 - - CASSLGPYGYTF TGTGCCAGCAGCTTGGGGCCCTATGGCTACACCTTC
TRBJ2-7 TRBV6-1 12 - - CASSESGEKQYF TGTGCCAGCAGTGAATCAGGGGAGAAGCAGTACTTC
TRBJ2-5 TRBV25-1 13 TRBD1 - CASSRAGGETQYF TGTGCCAGCAGCCGGGCAGGGGGAGAGACCCAGTACTTC
TRBJ2-2 TRBV30 15 TRBD1 few CAWRQGETNTGELFF TGTGCCTGGCGACAGGGGGAGACGAACACCGGGGAGCTGTTTTTT
TRBJ2-1 TRBV11-3 14 - few CASTLAGSYNEQFF TGTGCCAGCACCCTAGCAGGCTCCTACAATGAGCAGTTCTTC
TRBJ2-3 TRBV5-1 16 - - CASSPGTDQITDTQYF TGCGCCAGCAGCCCCGGGACGGACCAAATCACAGATACGCAGTATTTT
TRBJ2-7 TRBV6-5 14 - - CASSRDSTTYEQYF TGTGCCAGCAGCCGAGACTCTACTACCTACGAGCAGTACTTC
TRBJ1-5 TRBV11-1 14 - few CASSLYQGEGPQHF TGTGCCAGCAGCTTATACCAGGGCGAAGGGCCCCAGCATTTT
TRBJ1-5 TRBV30 12 - - CAWTVGNQPQHF TGTGCCTGGACAGTGGGTAATCAGCCCCAGCATTTT
TRBJ1-2 TRBV10-3 12 - few CAISVAGSGYTF TGTGCCATCAGTGTAGCCGGGTCTGGCTACACCTTC
TRBJ2-5 TRBV11-3 16 TRBD1 - CASSLTGNVRQGAQYF TGTGCCAGCAGCTTGACAGGGAACGTGAGACAAGGGGCCCAGTACTTC
TRBJ1-1 TRBV27 15 - - CASSLSRGTDTEAFF TGTGCCAGCAGTTTAAGCCGTGGGACGGACACTGAAGCTTTCTTT